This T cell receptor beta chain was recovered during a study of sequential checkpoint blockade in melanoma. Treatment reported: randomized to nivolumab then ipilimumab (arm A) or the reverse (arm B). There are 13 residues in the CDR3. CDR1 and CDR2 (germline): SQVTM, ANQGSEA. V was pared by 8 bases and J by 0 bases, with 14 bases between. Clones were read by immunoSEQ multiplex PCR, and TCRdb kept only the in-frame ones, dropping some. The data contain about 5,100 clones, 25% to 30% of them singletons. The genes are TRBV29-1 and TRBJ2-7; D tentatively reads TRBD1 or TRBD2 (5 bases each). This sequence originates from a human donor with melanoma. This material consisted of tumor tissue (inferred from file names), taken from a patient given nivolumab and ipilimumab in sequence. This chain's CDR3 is CSFRDGSSYEQYF. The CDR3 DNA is TGCAGCTTCCGGGACGGAAGCTCCTACGAGCAGTACTTC.